This TCR beta chain was sequenced in a study of T cells expressing NK-cell markers (dated by TCRdb to about 2020). Regarding the research as a whole: Three sorted T-cell subsets (CD3+CD56+NKG2C+, CD3+CD56+NKG2C- and CD3+CD56-NKG2C+) from several donors had their TCR beta-chain repertoires profiled. Seven of the eight sequenced donors were HCMV-seropositive and one was HCMV-seronegative. The study sequenced eight donors, all healthy volunteers chosen at random: three men and five women. Illumina HiSeq 2000/2500, MiSeq or NextSeq was used to sequence libraries as 2 x 150 bp reads. Study-level results and caveats: In 5 to 7 donors, the dominant CD3+CD56+NKG2C+ clonotypes were found to rank among the top 10 CD8+ clonotypes and to make up about 1.0-8% of CD8+ T cells. It remained unclear whether the expanded NKG2C-expressing T cell clones were specific for HCMV antigens. Those dominant clonotypes were again the most abundant among CD3+CD56-NKG2C+ cells in four donors, at roughly 25-65%.

Sequencing instrument: Illumina HiSeq 2000. 5'RACE template switching, by which a universal primer site and unique molecular identifiers were added, was used to make TCR beta cDNA libraries. cDNA synthesis was primed from the TCR beta constant segment and was followed by two successive PCR amplification steps. As for how the authors treated the data: MIGEC handled demultiplexing of the reads and grouping by UMI, while MiTCR was used to assemble and quantify clonotypes. To remove erroneous sequences, TCR cDNA sequences were retained only when supported by two or more reads. The tcR package was used for downstream repertoire analysis, with clonotypes matched between fractions based on CDR3 nucleotide sequence plus V segment. VDJmatch was used to annotate antigen specificity against VDJdb, with one amino acid substitution allowed in CDR3. TCRdb reanalyzed the reads, keeping one entry per CDR3 protein sequence and omitting DNA. What appears here as the V and J calls and clone size reflects TCRdb's work, not the paper's. This sample's table has entries for roughly 390,000 distinct CDR3 sequences. The ten largest clones add up to 5% to 5.5% of the sample.

The germline V gene (reference sequence) specifies LGHDT as CDR1 and YNNKEL as CDR2. From the cysteine up to the phenylalanine, the CDR3 has a length of 15 residues. The coding DNA is unavailable. HCMV serostatus was determined by detecting HCMV-specific IgG in serum with a commercial ELISA kit. Peripheral blood mononuclear cells were isolated from blood by Ficoll density gradient centrifugation. As for this clonotype: Its antigen is currently not known.

The rearrangement joined TRBV3-1 to TRBJ2-1; TCRdb's D call, TRBD1, is unchecked because there is no DNA. The sequence was collected from a man aged 18-69 years in good health. Specimen: blood T cells: a sorted CD56 or NKG2C T cell subset, CD4+ or CD8+ T cells, or bulk PBMC T cells (not recorded which). The encoded CDR3 is CASSQDRGQNNEQFF.